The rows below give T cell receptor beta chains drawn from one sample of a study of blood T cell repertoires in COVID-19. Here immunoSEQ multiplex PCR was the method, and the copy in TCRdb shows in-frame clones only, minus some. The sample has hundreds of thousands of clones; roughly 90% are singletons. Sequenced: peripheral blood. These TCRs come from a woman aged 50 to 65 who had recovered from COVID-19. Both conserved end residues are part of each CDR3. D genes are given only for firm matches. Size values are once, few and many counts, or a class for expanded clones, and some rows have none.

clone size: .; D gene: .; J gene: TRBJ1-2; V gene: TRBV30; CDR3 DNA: TGTGCCTGGAGTGCCTCCCGCGGGCCTCTGGGAGGCTACACCTTC; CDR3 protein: CAWSASRGPLGGYTF
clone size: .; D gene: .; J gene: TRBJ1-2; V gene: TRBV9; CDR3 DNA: TGTGCCAGCAGCGTAGAAGTCTCAGCGATGCGCTACACCTTC; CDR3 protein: CASSVEVSAMRYTF
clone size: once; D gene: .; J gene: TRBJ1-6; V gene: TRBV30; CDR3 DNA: TGTGCCTGGAGCCTGGCGGGGGCCCTCGGTTCACCCCTCCACTTT; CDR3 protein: CAWSLAGALGSPLHF
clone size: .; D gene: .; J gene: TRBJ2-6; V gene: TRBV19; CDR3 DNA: TGTGCCAGTAGTATATGGCTCAGGGGCCTAGAGAACTTCTCTGGGGCCAACGTCCTGACTTTC; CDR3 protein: CASSIWLRGLENFSGANVLTF
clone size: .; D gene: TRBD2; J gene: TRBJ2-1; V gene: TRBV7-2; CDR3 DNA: TGTGCCAGCGGCTCAGAGCGGGAGGGCCGATTGTACAATGAGCAGTTCTTC; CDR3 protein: CASGSEREGRLYNEQFF
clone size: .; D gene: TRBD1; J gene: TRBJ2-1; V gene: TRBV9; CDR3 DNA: TGTGCCAGCAGCGTCCAGGGGGCGCGGAATGAGCAGTTCTTC; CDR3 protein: CASSVQGARNEQFF
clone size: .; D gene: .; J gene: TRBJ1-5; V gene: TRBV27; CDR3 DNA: TGTGCCAGCAGTTTATCACAGGGAGAGGCCCAGCATTTT; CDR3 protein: CASSLSQGEAQHF
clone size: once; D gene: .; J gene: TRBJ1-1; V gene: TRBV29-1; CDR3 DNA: TGCAGCGTAGACCGTGGGGGGGTTAACACTGAAGCTTTCTTT; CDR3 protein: CSVDRGGVNTEAFF
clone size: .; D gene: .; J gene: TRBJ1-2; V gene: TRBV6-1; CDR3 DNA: TGTGCCAGCAGTGAGGAGGGGACGTACGCTAACTATGGCTACACCTTC; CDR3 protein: CASSEEGTYANYGYTF
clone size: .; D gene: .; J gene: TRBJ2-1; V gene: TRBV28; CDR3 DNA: TGTGCCAGCAGTTCCGCGCTAGCGAGCTCCTACAATGAGCAGTTCTTC; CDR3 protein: CASSSALASSYNEQFF
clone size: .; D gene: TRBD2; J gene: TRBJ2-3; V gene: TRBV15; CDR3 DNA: TGTGCCACCAGCAGATTTGGACTAGCGGGGCTCAATACGCAGTATTTT; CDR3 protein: CATSRFGLAGLNTQYF
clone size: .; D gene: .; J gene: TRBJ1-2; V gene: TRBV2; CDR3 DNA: TGTGCCAGCAGTGTTCCTGGGGCTCCCTTCGGCTATGGCTACACCTTC; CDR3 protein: CASSVPGAPFGYGYTF
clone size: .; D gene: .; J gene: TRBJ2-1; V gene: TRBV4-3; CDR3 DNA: TGCGCCAGCAGCCAAGTAGGGGGGGGCAATGAGCAGTTCTTC; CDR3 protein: CASSQVGGGNEQFF
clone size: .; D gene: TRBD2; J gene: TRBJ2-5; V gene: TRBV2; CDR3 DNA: TGTGCCAGCAACGTGGCCCCAGCGGGGAGGGCAGAGACCCAGTACTTC; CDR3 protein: CASNVAPAGRAETQYF
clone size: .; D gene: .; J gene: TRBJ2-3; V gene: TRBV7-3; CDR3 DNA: TGTGCCAGCAGCTCCAGGGGAGGGCTCACTAGCACAGATACGCAGTATTTT; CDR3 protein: CASSSRGGLTSTDTQYF
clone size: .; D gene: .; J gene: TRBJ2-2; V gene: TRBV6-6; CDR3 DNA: TGTGCCAGCAAAATGGGGGGTGGGGAGCTGTTTTTT; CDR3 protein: CASKMGGGELFF
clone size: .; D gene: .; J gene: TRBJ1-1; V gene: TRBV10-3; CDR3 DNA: TGTGCCATAGGGGTGTTGAACACTGAAGCTTTCTTT; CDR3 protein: CAIGVLNTEAFF
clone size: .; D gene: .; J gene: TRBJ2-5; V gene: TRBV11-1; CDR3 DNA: TGTGCCAGCAGCTTACGTAGGCAGGGTTGGGAGACCCAGTACTTC; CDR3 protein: CASSLRRQGWETQYF
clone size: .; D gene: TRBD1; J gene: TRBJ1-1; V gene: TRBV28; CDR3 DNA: TGTGCCAGCAGTTTCCGAGGGGGCCCGAACACTGAAGCTTTCTTT; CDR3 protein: CASSFRGGPNTEAFF
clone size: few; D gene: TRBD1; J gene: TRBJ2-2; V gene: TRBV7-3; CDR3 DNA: TGTGCCAGCAGCGTCAGGGGGTCCGGGGAGCTGTTTTTT; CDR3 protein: CASSVRGSGELFF
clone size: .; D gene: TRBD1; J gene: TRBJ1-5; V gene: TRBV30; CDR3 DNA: TGTGCCTGGAGCCTAGGGACAGGGATTCAGCCCCAGCATTTT; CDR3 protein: CAWSLGTGIQPQHF
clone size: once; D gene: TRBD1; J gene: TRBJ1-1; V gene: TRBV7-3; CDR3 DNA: TGTGCCAGCAGCTCTACAGGGGTAAAGAACACTGAAGCTTTCTTT; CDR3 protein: CASSSTGVKNTEAFF
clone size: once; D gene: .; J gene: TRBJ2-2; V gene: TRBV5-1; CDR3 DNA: TGCGCCAGCAGCTTGGGGTTGCGGGGCGACACCGGGGAGCTGTTTTTT; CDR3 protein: CASSLGLRGDTGELFF
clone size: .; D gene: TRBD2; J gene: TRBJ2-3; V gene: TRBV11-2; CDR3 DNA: TGTGCCAGCAGCTTAAGGTTAAGCGGGGGAAGCACAGATACGCAGTATTTT; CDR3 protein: CASSLRLSGGSTDTQYF
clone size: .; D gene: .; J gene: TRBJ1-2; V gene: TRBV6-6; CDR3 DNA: TGTGCCAGCAGTTCGGTGACAGCCTTGATCTATGGCTACACCTTC; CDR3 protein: CASSSVTALIYGYTF
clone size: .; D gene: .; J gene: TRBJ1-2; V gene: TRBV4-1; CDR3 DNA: TGCGCCAGCAGCCAAGATCCCTTCAGGGGAGCCTACACCTTC; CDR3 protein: CASSQDPFRGAYTF
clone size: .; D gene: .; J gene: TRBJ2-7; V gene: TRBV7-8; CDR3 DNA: TGTGCCAGCAGCTTAACCAGGGTCGGGGGCGAGCAGTACTTC; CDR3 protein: CASSLTRVGGEQYF
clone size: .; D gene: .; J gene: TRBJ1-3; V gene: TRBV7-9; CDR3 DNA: TGTGCCAGCAGCGTGGAGACTCGAAACACCATATATTTT; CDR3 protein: CASSVETRNTIYF
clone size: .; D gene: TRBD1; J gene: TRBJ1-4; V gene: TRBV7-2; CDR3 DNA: TGTGCCAGCAGCCACCGACGGACAGGGTATAGCGAAAAACTGTTTTTT; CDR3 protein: CASSHRRTGYSEKLFF
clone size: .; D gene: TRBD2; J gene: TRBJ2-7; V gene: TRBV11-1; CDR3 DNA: TGTGCCAGCAGCTTTACGACTAGCGGGGTCGAGCAGTACTTC; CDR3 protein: CASSFTTSGVEQYF
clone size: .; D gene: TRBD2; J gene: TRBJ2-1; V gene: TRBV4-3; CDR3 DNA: TGCGCCAGTGCCCGTACTAGCGGGAGTGAGCAGTTCTTC; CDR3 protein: CASARTSGSEQFF
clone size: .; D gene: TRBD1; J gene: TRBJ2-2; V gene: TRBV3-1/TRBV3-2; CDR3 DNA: TGTGCCAGCAGCCAAGTTGGCAGGGGGTCCGGGGAGCTGTTTTTT; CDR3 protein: CASSQVGRGSGELFF
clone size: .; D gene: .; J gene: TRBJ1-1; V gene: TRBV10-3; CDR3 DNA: TGTGCCATCCACACTTCAGGTTCTGAAGCTTTCTTT; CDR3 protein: CAIHTSGSEAFF
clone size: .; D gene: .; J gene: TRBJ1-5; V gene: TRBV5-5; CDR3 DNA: TGTGCCAGCAGCTTGATAGGGCTAGGGACTTTAAGCAATCAGCCCCAGCATTTT; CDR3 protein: CASSLIGLGTLSNQPQHF
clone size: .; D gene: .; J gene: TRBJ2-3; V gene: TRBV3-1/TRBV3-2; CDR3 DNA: TGTGCCAGCAGCCAAGAGCCCCATGCGGGGCGCACAGATACGCAGTATTTT; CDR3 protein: CASSQEPHAGRTDTQYF
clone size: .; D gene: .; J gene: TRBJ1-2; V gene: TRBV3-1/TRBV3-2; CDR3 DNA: TGTGCCAGCAGCCAACTAGGTGGCTACACCTTC; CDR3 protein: CASSQLGGYTF
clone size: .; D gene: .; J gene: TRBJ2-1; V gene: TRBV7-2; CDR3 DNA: TGTGCCAGCAGCATAACCAACTTCTACAATGAGCAGTTCTTC; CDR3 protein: CASSITNFYNEQFF
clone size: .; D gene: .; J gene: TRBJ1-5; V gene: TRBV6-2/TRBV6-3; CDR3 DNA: TGTGCCAGCAGTACGGGACTCCGCCAGCCCCAGCATTTT; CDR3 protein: CASSTGLRQPQHF
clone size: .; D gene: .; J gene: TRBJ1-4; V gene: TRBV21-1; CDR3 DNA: TGTGCCAGCAGCAAAAAGGCAGGGAATGAAAAACTGTTTTTT; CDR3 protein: CASSKKAGNEKLFF
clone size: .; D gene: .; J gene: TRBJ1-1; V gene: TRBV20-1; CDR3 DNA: TGCAGTGCTAGTGGAGGGTGGGTAAACACTGAAGCTTTCTTT; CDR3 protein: CSASGGWVNTEAFF
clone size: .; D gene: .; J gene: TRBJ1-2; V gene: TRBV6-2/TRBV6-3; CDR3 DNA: TGTGCCAGCAGTTACGGGCCAGGACTCTACTATGGCTACACCTTC; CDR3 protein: CASSYGPGLYYGYTF
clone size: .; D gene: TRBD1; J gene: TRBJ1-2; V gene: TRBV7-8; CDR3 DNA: TGTGCCAGCAAACCGGACAGGGGATACAACTATGGCTACACCTTC; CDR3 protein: CASKPDRGYNYGYTF
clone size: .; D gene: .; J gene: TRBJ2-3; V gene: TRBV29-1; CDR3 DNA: TGCAGCGCCACAAGCGGCACAGATACGCAGTATTTT; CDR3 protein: CSATSGTDTQYF
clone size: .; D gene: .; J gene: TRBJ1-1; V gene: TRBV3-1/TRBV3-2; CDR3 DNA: TGTGCCAGCAGCCAAACGGGGAACACTGAAGCTTTCTTT; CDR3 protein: CASSQTGNTEAFF
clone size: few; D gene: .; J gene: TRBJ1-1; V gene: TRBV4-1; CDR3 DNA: TGCGCCAGCAGCCAAGTAGGTAGCGGCACTGAAGCTTTCTTT; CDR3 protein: CASSQVGSGTEAFF
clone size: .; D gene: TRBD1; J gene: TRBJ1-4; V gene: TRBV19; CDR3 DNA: TGTGCCAGTACTCTCCCGGGACAGGGAAATGAAAAACTGTTTTTT; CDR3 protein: CASTLPGQGNEKLFF
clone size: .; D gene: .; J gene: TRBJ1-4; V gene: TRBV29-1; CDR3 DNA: TGCAGCGTTGAGGAGGGGGGGAATGAAAAACTGTTTTTT; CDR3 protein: CSVEEGGNEKLFF
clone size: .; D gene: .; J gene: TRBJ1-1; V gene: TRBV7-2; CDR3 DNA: TGTGCCAGCAGCTTAGAATGGGGCAGGAACACTGAAGCTTTCTTT; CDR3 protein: CASSLEWGRNTEAFF
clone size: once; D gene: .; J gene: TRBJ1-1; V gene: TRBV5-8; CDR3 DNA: TGTGCCAGCAGCTTGGGCTTTTACAGGGTAGCATTTAACACTGAAGCTTTCTTT; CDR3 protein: CASSLGFYRVAFNTEAFF
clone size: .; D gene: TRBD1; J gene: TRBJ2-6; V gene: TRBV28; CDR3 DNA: TGTGCCAGCAGTTCGGTACAGGGGACTGGGGCCAACGTCCTGACTTTC; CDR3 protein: CASSSVQGTGANVLTF
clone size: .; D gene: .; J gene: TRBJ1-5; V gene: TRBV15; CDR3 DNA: TGTGCCACCAGCTCGGACAAAAGCAATCAGCCCCAGCATTTT; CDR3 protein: CATSSDKSNQPQHF
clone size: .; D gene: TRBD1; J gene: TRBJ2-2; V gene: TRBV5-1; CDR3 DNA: TGCGCCAGCAGCTCCGGGACAGCTATCGGGGAGCTGTTTTTT; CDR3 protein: CASSSGTAIGELFF
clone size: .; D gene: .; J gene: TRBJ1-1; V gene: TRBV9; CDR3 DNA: TGTGCCAGCAGCGTAGGAAGAGGGAGGGGCACTGAAGCTTTCTTT; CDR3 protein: CASSVGRGRGTEAFF
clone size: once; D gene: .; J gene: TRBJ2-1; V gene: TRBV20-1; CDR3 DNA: TGCAGTGCTAGGAGGCTAGGTGAGCAGTTCTTC; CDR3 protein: CSARRLGEQFF
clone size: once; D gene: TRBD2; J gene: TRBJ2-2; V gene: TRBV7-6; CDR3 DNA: TGTGCCAGCAGCTTAAATAGCGGGGAGGTCACCGGGGAGCTGTTTTTT; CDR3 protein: CASSLNSGEVTGELFF
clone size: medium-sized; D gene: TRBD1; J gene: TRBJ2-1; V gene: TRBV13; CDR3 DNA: TGTGCCAGCAGCTTACGACAGGGGAACCTCAATGAGCAGTTCTTC; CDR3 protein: CASSLRQGNLNEQFF
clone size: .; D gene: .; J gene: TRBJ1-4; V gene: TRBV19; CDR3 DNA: TGTGCCAGTAGGAGGGTCGGGGGTAATGAAAAACTGTTTTTT; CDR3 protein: CASRRVGGNEKLFF
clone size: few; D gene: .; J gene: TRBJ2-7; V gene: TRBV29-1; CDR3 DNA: TGCAGCGTCTCCAGGGGCTACGAGCAGTACTTC; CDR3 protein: CSVSRGYEQYF
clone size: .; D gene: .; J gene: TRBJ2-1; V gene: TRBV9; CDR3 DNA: TGTGCCAGCAGCGTAACTTTGGGACTGATAGATGAGCAGTTCTTC; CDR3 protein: CASSVTLGLIDEQFF
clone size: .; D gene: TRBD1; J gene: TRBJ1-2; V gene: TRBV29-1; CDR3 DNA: TGCAGCACCTGGGACAGAGCCTCCATTTCCTCCTATGGGGACTATGGCTACACCTTC; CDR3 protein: CSTWDRASISSYGDYGYTF